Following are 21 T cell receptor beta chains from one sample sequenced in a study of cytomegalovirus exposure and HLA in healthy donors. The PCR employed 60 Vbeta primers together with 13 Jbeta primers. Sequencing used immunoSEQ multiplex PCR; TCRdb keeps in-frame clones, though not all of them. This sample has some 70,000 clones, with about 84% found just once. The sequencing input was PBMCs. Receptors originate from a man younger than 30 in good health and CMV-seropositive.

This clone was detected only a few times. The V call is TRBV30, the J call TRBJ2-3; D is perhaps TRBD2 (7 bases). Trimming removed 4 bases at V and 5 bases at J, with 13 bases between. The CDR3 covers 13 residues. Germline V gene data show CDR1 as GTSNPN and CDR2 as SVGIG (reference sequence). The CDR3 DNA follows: TGTGCCTGGAATAGGGGGGGCCAAGATACGCAGTATTTT. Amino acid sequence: CAWNRGGQDTQYF.

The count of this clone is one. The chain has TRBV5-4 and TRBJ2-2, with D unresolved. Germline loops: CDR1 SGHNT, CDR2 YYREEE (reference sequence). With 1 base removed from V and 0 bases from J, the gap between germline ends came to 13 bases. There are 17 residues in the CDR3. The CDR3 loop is CASSLLRGLANTGELFF. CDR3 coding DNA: TGTGCCAGCAGCTTGCTCAGAGGCCTTGCGAACACCGGGGAGCTGTTTTTT.

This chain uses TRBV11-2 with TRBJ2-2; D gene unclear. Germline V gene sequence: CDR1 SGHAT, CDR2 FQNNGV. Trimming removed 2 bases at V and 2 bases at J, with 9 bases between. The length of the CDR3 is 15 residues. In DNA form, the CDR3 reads TGTGCCAGCAGCTTAATGTCTATAAACACCGGGGAGCTGTTTTTT. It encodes CASSLMSINTGELFF.

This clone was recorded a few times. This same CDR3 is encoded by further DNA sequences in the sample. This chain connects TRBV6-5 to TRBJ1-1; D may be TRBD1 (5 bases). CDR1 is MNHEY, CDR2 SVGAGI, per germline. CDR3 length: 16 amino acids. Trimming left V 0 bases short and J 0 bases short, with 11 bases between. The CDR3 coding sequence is TGTGCCAGCAGTTACTCGGCAGGGCCTATGAACACTGAAGCTTTCTTT. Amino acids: CASSYSAGPMNTEAFF.

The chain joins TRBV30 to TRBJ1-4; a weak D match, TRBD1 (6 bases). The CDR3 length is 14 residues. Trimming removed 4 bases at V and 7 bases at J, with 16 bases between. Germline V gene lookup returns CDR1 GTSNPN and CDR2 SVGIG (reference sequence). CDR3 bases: TGTGCCTGGATGAAGGACAGTTTTAGTGAAAAACTGTTTTTT. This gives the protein CAWMKDSFSEKLFF.

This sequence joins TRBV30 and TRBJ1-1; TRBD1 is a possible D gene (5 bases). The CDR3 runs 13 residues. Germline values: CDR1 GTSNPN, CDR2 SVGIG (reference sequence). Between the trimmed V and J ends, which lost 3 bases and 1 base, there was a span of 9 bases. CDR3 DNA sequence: TGTGCCTGGAGGGACACCGGGAACACTGAAGCTTTCTTT. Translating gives CAWRDTGNTEAFF.

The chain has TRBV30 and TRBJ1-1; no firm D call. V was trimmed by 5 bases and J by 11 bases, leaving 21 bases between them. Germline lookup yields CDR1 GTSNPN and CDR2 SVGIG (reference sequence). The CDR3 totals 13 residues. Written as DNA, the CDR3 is TGTGCCTGGGAACTACTAGCCCCAGGAGGGGCTTTCTTT. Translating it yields CAWELLAPGGAFF.

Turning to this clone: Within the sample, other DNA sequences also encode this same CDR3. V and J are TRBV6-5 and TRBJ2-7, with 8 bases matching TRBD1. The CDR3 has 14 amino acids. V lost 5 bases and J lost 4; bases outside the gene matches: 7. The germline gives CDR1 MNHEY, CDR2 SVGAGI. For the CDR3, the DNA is TGTGCCAGCAGTCCCGGGACAGGCGTATACGAGCAGTACTTC. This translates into CASSPGTGVYEQYF.

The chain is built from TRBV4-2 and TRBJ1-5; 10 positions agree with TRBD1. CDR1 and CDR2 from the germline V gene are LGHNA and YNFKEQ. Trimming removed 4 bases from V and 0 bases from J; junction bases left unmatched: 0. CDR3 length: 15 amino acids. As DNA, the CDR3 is TGTGCCAGCAGCCGGGACAGGGGTAGCAATCAGCCCCAGCATTTT. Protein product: CASSRDRGSNQPQHF.

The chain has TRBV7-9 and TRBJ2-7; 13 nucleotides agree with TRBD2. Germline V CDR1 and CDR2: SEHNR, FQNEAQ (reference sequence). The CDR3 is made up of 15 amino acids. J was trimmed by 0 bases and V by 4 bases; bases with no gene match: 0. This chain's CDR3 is CASSWTSGGSYEQYF. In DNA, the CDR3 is TGTGCCAGCAGCTGGACTAGCGGGGGCTCCTACGAGCAGTACTTC.

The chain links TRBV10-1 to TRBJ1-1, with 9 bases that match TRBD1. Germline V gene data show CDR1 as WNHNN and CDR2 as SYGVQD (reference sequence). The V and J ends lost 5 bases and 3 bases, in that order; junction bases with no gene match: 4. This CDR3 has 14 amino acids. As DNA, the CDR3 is TGCGCCAGCAGTTCCGGACAGGGGCACACTGAAGCTTTCTTT. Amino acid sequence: CASSSGQGHTEAFF.

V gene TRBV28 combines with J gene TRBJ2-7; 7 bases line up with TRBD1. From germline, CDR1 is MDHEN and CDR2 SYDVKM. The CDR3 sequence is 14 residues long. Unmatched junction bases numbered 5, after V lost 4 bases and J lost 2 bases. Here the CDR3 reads CASSSDRLTYEQYF. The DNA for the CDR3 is TGTGCCAGCAGTTCGGACAGGCTTACCTACGAGCAGTACTTC.

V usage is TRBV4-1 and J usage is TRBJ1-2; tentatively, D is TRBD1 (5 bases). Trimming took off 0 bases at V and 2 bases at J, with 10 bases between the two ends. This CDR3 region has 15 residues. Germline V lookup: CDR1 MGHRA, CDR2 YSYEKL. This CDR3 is CASSQESHRNYGYTF. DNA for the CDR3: TGCGCCAGCAGCCAAGAGTCTCACAGGAACTATGGCTACACCTTC.

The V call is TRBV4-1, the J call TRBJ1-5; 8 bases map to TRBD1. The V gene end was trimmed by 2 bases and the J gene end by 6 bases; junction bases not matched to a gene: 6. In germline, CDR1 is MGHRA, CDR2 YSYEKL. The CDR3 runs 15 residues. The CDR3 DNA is TGCGCCAGCAGCCAACCGGACAGGGAGGGTCAGCCCCAGCATTTT. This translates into CASSQPDREGQPQHF.

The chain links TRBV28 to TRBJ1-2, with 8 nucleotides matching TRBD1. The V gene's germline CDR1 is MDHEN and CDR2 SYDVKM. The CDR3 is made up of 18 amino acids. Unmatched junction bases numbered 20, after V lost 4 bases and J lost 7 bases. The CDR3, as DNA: TGTGCCAGCAGTTCCCCCCCCGGTGGGACAGGTCGCTCGGGTGGCTACACCTTC. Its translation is CASSSPPGGTGRSGGYTF.

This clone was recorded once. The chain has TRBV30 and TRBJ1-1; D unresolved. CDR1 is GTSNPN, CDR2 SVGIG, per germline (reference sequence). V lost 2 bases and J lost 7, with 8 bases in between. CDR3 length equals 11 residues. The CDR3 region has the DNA TGTGCCTGGAGTACATCCGATGAAGCTTTCTTT. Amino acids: CAWSTSDEAFF. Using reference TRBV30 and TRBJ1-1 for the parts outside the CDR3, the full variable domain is SQTIHQWPATLVQPVGSPLSLECTVEGTSNPNLYWYRQAAGRGLQLLFYSVGIGQISSEVPQNLSASRPQDRQFILSSKKLLLSDSGFYLCAWSTSDEAFFGQGTRLTVV.

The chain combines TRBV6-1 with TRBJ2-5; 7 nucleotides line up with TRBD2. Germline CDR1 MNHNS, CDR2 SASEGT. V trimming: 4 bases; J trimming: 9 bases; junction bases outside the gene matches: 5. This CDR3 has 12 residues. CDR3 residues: CASSVGEGAQYF. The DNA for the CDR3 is TGTGCCAGCAGTGTGGGGGAGGGTGCCCAGTACTTC.

CDR3 protein: CASSYKPSGTGNTEAFF. CDR3 nucleotide sequence: TGTGCCAGCAGCTATAAGCCTTCCGGGACAGGGAACACTGAAGCTTTCTTT. The chain carries TRBV7-9 and TRBJ1-1, with 8 positions matching TRBD1. Losses at the gene ends were 4 bases for V and 1 base for J; bases not matched to a gene: 11. Germline V gene sequence: CDR1 SEHNR, CDR2 FQNEAQ (reference sequence). The length of the CDR3 is 17 residues.

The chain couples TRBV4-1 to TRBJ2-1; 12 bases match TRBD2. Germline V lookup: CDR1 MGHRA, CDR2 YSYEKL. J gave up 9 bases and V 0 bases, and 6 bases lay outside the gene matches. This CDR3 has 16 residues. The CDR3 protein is CASSQDRLAGGTEQFF. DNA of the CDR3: TGCGCCAGCAGCCAAGATCGGCTAGCGGGGGGGACTGAGCAGTTCTTC.

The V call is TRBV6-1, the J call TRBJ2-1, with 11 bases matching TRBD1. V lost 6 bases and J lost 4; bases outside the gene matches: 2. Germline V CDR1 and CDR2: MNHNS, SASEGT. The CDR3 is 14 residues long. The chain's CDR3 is CASRGTGGYNEQFF. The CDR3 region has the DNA TGTGCCAGCAGGGGGACAGGGGGTTACAATGAGCAGTTCTTC.

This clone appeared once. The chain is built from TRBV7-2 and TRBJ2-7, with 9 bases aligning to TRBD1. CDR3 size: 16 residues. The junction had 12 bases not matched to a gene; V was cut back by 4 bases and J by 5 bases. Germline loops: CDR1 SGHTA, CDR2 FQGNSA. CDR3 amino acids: CASSSIYRDRDHEQYF. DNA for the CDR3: TGTGCCAGCAGCTCCATCTACCGGGACAGGGACCACGAGCAGTACTTC.